The present T cell receptor (beta chain) was sequenced within a study of blood T cell repertoires in COVID-19. V lost 2 bases and J 0 bases, leaving 7 bases between the germline ends. CDR3 length equals 13 residues. Germline values: CDR1 GTSNPN, CDR2 SVGIG (reference sequence). Recruits, aged about 18 to 100 years, lived in 20 to 30 US areas. Participants were placed into cohorts based on the clinical history they reported. Clones were read by immunoSEQ multiplex PCR, and TCRdb kept only the in-frame ones, dropping some. The repertoire has roughly 250,000 clones, about nine tenths of them found once; the top ten carry about 2.3%.

The chain uses TRBV30 and TRBJ1-1, with D unclear. Sequencing was carried out using PBMCs or T cells enriched from blood (not recorded which). This receptor was obtained from a woman in her 40s with acute COVID-19. In nucleotides, the CDR3 is TGTGCCTGGAGTCTCGGGATGAACACTGAAGCTTTCTTT. This codes for CAWSLGMNTEAFF.